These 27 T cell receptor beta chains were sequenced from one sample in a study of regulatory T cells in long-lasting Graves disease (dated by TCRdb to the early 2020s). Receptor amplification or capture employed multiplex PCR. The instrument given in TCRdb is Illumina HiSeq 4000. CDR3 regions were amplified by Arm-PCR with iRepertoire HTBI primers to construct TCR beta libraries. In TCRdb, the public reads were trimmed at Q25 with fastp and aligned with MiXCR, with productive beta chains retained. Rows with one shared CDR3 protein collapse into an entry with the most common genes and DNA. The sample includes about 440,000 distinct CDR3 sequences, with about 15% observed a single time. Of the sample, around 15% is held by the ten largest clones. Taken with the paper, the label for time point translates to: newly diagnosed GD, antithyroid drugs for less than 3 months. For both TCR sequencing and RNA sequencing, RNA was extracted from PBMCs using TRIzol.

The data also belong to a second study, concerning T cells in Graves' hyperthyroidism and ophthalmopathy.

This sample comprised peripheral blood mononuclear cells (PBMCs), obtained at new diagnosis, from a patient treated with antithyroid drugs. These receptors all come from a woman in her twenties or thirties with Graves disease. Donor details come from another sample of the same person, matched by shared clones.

CDR3 in DNA: TGTGCCACCTCCGGGACAAGGCATGGCTACACCTTC. As protein: CATSGTRHGYTF. The chain joins TRBV6-2 or TRBV6-3 to TRBJ1-2, with D tentatively TRBD1 (6 bases). Trimming removed 10 bases at V and 6 bases at J, with 15 bases between. CDR1 and CDR2 (germline): MNHEY, SVGEGT. The CDR3 length is 12 residues.

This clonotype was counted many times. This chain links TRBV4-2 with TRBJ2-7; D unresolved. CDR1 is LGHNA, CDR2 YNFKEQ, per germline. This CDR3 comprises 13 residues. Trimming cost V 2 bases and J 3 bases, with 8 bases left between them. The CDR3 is CASSQNSGYEQYF. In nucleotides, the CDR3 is TGTGCCAGCAGCCAAAATTCCGGCTACGAGCAGTACTTC.

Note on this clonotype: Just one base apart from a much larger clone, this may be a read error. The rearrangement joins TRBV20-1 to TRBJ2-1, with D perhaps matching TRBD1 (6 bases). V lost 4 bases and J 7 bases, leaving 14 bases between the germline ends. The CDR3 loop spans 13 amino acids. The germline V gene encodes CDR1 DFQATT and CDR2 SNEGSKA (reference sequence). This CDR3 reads CSAKEQGNNEQFF. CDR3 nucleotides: TGCAGTGCTAAGGAACAGGGTAATAATGAGCAGTTCTTC.

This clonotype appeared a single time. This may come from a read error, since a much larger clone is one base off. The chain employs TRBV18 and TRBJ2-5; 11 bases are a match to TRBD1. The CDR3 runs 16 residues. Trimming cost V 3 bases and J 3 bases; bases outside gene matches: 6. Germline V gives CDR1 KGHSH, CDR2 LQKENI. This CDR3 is CASSPLRGQGEETQYF. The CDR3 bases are TGTGCCAGCTCACCGCTCCGGGGACAGGGGGAAGAGACCCAGTACTTC.

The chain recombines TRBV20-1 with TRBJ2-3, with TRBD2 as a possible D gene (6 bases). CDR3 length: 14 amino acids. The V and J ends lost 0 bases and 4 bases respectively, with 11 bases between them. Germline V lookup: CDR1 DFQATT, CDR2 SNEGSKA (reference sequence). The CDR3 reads CSARDGGPPDTQYF. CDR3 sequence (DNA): TGCAGTGCTAGAGACGGAGGGCCCCCAGATACGCAGTATTTT.

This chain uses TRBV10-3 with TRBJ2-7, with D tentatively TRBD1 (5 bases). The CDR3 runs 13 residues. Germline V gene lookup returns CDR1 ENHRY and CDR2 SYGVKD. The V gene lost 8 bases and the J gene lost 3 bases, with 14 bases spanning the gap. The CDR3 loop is CAIRGAAGYEQYF. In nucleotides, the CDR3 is TGTGCCATCCGTGGGGCCGCCGGCTACGAGCAGTACTTC.

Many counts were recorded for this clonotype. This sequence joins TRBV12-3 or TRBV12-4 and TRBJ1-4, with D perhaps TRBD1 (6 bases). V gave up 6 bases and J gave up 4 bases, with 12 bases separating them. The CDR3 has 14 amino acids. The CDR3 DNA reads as TGTGCCAGCAGCCCCGGGGGGCTTAATGAAAAACTGTTTTTT. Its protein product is CASSPGGLNEKLFF.

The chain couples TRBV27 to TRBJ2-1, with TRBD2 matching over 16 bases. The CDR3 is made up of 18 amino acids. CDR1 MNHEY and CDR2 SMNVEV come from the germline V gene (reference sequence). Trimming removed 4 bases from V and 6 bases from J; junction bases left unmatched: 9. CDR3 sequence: CASSWGVGTSGRANEQFF. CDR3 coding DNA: TGTGCCAGCAGTTGGGGGGTGGGGACTAGCGGGAGGGCCAATGAGCAGTTCTTC.

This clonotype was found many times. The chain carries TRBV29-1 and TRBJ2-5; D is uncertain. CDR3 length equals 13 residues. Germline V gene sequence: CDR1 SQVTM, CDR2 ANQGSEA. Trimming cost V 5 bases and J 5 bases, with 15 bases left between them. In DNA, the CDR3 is TGCAGCGTTAAAAGCCTCCTGCGGGAGACCCAGTACTTC. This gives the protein CSVKSLLRETQYF. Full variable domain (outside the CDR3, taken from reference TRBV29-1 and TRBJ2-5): SAVISQKPSRDICQRGTSLTIQCQVDSQVTMMFWYRQQPGQSLTLIATANQGSEATYESGFVIDKFPISRPNLTFSTLTVSNMSPEDSSIYLCSVKSLLRETQYFGPGTRLLVL.

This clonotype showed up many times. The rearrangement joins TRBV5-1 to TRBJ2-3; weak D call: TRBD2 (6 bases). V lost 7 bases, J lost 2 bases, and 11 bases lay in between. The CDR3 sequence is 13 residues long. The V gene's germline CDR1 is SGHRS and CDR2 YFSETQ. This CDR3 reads CASRDSYTDTQYF. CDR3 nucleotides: TGCGCCAGCCGGGACTCGTACACAGATACGCAGTATTTT.

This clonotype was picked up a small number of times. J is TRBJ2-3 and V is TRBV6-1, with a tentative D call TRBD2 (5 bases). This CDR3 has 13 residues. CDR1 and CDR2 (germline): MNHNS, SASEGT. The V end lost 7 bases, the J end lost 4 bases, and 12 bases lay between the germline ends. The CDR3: CASTTLAPDTQYF. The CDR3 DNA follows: TGTGCCAGCACAACCCTAGCTCCAGATACGCAGTATTTT.

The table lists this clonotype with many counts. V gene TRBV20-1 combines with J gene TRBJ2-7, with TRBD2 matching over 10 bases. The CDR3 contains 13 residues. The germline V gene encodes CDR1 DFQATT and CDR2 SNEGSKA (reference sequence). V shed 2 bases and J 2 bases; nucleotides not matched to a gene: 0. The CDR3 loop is CSARLAGAYEQYF. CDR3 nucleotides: TGCAGTGCTAGACTAGCGGGAGCCTACGAGCAGTACTTC.

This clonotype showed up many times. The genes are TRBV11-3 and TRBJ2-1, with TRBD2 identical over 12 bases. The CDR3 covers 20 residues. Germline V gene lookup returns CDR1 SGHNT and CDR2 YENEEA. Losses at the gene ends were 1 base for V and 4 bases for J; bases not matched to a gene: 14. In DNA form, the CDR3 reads TGTGCCAGCAGCTTAGTTGGACTAGCGGGAATCCACCCTTCTTACAATGAGCAGTTCTTC. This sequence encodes CASSLVGLAGIHPSYNEQFF.

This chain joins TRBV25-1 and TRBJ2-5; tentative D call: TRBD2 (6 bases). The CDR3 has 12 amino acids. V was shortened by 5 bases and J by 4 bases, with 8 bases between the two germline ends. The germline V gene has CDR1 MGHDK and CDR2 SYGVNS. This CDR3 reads CASSMGGETQYF. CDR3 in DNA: TGTGCCAGCAGTATGGGGGGAGAGACCCAGTACTTC.

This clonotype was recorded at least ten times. The CDR3 DNA reads as TGCGCCAGCAGTGAGGCCTGGACTAGCACAGATACGCAGTATTTT. Translated: CASSEAWTSTDTQYF. V usage is TRBV10-1 and J usage is TRBJ2-3, with D possibly being TRBD2 (5 bases). Trimming took off 2 bases at V and 0 bases at J, with 9 bases between the two ends. This CDR3 has 15 amino acids. The germline V gene has CDR1 WNHNN and CDR2 SYGVQD (reference sequence).

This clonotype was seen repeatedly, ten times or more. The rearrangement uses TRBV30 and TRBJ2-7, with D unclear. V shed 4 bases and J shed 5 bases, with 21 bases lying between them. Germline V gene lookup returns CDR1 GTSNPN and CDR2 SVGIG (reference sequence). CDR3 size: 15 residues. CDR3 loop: CAWTSARFRTNEQYF. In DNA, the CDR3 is TGTGCCTGGACCTCTGCGCGGTTCAGGACCAACGAGCAGTACTTC.

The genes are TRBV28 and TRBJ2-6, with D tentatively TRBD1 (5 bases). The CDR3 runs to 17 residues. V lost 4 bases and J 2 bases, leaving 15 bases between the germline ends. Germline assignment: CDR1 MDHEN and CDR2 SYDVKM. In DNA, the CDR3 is TGTGCCAGCAGTTCCCCATTCCAGGGAACTGGGGCCAACGTCCTGACTTTC. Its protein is CASSSPFQGTGANVLTF. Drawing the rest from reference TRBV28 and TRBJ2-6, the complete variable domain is DVKVTQSSRYLVKRTGEKVFLECVQDMDHENMFWYRQDPGLGLRLIYFSYDVKMKEKGDIPEGYSVSREKKERFSLILESASTNQTSMYLCASSSPFQGTGANVLTFGAGSRLTVL.

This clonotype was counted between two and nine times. CDR3 sequence reads: CASSEDWASSYNEQFF. CDR3 nucleotides: TGTGCCAGCAGCGAGGACTGGGCAAGCTCCTACAATGAGCAGTTCTTC. The chain links TRBV6-1 to TRBJ2-1; D might be TRBD2 (5 bases). V dropped 6 bases and J dropped 0 bases, with 15 bases sitting between them. The CDR3 loop spans 16 amino acids. Germline-derived CDR1 and CDR2 are MNHNS and SASEGT.

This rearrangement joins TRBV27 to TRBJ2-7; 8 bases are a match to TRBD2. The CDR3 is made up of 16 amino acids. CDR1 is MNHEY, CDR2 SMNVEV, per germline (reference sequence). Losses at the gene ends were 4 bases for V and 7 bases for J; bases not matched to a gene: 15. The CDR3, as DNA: TGTGCCAGCAGTTCCAGGGTAGCGGGCGCGGGAGGTGAGCAGTACTTC. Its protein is CASSSRVAGAGGEQYF.

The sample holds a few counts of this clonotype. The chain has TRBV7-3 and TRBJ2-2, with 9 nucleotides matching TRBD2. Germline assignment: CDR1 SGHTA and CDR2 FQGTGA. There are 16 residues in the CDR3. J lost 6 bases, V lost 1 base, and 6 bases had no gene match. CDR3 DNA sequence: TGTGCCAGCAGCTTAAATAGCGGGAGACTTTCCGGGGAGCTGTTTTTT. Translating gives CASSLNSGRLSGELFF.

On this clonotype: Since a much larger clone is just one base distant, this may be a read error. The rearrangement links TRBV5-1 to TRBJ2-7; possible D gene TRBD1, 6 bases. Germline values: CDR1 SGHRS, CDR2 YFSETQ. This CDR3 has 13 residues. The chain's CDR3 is CASSSGTPYEQCF. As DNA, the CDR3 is TGCGCCAGCAGCTCCGGGACACCCTACGAGCAGTGCTTC.

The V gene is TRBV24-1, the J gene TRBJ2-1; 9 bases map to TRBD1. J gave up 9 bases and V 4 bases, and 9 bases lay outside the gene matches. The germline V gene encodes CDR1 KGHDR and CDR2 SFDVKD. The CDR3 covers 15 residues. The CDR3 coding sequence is TGTGCCACCAGTGACACGGGACAGGGATCGGGTGAGCAGTTCTTC. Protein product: CATSDTGQGSGEQFF.

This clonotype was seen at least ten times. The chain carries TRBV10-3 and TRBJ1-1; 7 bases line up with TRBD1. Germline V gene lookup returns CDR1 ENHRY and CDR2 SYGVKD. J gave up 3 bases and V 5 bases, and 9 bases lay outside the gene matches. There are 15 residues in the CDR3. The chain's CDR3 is CAISYSGQGDTEAFF. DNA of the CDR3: TGTGCCATCAGTTACTCGGGGCAGGGGGACACTGAAGCTTTCTTT.

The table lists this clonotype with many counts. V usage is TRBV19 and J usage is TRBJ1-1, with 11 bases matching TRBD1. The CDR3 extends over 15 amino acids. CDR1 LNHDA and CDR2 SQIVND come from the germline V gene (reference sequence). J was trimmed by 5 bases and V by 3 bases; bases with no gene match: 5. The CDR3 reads CASSMDRGPGTEAFF. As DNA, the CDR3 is TGTGCCAGTAGTATGGACAGGGGGCCTGGGACTGAAGCTTTCTTT.

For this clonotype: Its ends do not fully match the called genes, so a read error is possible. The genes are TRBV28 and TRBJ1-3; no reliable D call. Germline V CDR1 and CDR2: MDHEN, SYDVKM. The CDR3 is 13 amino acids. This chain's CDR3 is CASSLYSGNTLYF. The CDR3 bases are TGTGCCAGCAGTTTGTACTCTGGAAACACCTTATATTTT.

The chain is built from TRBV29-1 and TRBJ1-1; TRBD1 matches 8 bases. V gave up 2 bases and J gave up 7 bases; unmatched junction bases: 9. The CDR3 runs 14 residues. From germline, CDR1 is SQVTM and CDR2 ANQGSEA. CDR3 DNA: TGCAGCGTTGAAAAACCCAGGGGGCGGGGTGAAGCTTTCTTT. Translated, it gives CSVEKPRGRGEAFF.

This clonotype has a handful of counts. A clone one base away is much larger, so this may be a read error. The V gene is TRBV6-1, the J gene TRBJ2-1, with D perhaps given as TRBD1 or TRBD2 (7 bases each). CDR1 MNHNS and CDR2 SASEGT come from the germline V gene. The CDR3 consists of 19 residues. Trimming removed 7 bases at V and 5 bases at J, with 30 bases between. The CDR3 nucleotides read TGTGCCAGCACTTCAGGGGGACTAACGGATTTCAGGGGGGACAATGAGCAGTTCTTC. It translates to CASTSGGLTDFRGDNEQFF.